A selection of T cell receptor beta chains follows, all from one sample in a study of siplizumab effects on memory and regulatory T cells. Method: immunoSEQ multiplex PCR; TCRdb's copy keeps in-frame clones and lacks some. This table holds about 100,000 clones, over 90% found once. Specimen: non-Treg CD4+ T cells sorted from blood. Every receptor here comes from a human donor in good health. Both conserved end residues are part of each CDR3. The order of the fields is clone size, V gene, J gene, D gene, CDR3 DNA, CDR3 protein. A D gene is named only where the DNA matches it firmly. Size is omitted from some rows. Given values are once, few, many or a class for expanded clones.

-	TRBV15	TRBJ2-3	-	TGTGCCACCAGCAGAGATCGATACGTCGGGACAGATACGCAGTATTTT	CATSRDRYVGTDTQYF
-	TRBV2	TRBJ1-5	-	TGTGCCAGCAGTGAAGATGGGGGCCGGAGTCAGCCCCAGCATTTT	CASSEDGGRSQPQHF
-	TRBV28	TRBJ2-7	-	TGTGCCAGCAGGGAATACTCCTACGAGCAGTACTTC	CASREYSYEQYF
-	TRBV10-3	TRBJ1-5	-	TGTGCCATCAGTGAGCGGCTCCGGACTCAGCCCCAGCATTTT	CAISERLRTQPQHF
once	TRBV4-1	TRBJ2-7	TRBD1	TGCGCCAGCAGCCAGGACAGGGGTGTGGAGCAGTACTTC	CASSQDRGVEQYF
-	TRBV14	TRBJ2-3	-	TGTGCCAGCAGCCAAGATCTGGGAGATACGCAGTATTTT	CASSQDLGDTQYF
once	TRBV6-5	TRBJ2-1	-	TGTGCCAGCTCGGCAGGTCCCGAGGATGAGCAGTTCTTC	CASSAGPEDEQFF
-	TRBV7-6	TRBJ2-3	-	TGTGCGACAGATACGCAGTATTTT	CATDTQYF
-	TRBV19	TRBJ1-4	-	TGTGCCAGTAGTGCATCGTATGCAACTAATGAAAAACTGTTTTTT	CASSASYATNEKLFF
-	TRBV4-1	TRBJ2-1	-	TGCGCCAGCAGCGACTTTAGGGGTATCAATGAGCAGTTCTTC	CASSDFRGINEQFF
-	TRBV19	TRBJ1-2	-	TGTGCCAGTAGTATAGAGGCCCGTAACTATGGCTACACCTTC	CASSIEARNYGYTF
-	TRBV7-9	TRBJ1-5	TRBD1	TGTGCCAGCAGCCCTGGGACAGATGGGCAGCCCCAGCATTTT	CASSPGTDGQPQHF
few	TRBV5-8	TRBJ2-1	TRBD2	TGTGCCAGCACCCCTGGAGTAGCGGGGTTAAAGCAGTTCTTC	CASTPGVAGLKQFF
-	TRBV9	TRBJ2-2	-	TGTGCCAGCAGCGTATCTCCCAGCGGAAACACCGGGGAGCTGTTTTTT	CASSVSPSGNTGELFF
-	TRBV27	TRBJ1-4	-	TGTGCCAGTACGAGGGGACATTCAACTAATGAAAAACTGTTTTTT	CASTRGHSTNEKLFF
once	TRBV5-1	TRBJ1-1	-	TGCGCCAGCAGCTGGCAGGATGCTGAAGCTTTCTTT	CASSWQDAEAFF
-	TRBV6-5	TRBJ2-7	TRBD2	TGTGCCAGCAGTACTAGCGGCTGGCGCGAGCAGTACTTC	CASSTSGWREQYF
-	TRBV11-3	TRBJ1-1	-	TGTGCCAGCCTGAAGCGGGGGGCGCACGAGGTCACTGAAGCTTTCTTT	CASLKRGAHEVTEAFF
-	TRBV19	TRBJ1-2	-	TGTGCCAGTAGTATTTTCGCAGGCCCCTATGGCTACACCTTC	CASSIFAGPYGYTF
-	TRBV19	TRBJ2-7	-	TGTGCCAGTAGTCTTTTCCTCCAAGGCCCCTACGAGCAGTACTTC	CASSLFLQGPYEQYF
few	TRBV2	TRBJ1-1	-	TGTGCCAGCAGTCGACAGGTGGGGACTGAAGCTTTCTTT	CASSRQVGTEAFF
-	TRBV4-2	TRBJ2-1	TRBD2	TGTGCCAGCAGCCAAGGGGGACTAGTCAATGAGCAGTTCTTC	CASSQGGLVNEQFF
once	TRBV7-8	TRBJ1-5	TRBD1	TGTGCCAGCAGCTTAGTGGGACAGGGTAGGCAGCCCCAGCATTTT	CASSLVGQGRQPQHF
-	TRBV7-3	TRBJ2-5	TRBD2	TGTGCCAGCAGCCCCCGGACTAGCGGGAAAGAGACCCAGTACTTC	CASSPRTSGKETQYF
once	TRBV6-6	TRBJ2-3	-	TGTGCCAGCAGCCGGGGTTTAGCAGATACGCAGTATTTT	CASSRGLADTQYF
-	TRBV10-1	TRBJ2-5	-	TGCGCCAGCAGTGAGTCGGGGGGCCAAGAGACCCAGTACTTC	CASSESGGQETQYF
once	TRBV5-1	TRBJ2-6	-	TGCGCCAGCAGCTTGACGCCTGGGGCCAACGTCCTGACTTTC	CASSLTPGANVLTF
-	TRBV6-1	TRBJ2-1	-	TGTGCCAGCAAGCCCAAGCAGACCACCTACAATGAGCAGTTCTTC	CASKPKQTTYNEQFF
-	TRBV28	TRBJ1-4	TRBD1	TGTGCCAGCAGCCTAGGACAGGAATCTGGAAAACTGTTTTTT	CASSLGQESGKLFF
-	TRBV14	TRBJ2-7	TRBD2	TGTGCCAGCAGGGCTAGCGGGGTCTACGAGCAGTACTTC	CASRASGVYEQYF
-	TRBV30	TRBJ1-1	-	TGTGCCTGGAGTGTAACCAGGAAGGGCACTGAAGCTTTCTTT	CAWSVTRKGTEAFF
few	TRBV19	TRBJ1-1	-	TGTGCCAGTAGTATCACAGATAACACTGAAGCTTTCTTT	CASSITDNTEAFF
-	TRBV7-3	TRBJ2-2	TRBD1	TGTGCCAGCAGCCTTGGACAGGGGCGGACCGGGGAGCTGTTTTTT	CASSLGQGRTGELFF
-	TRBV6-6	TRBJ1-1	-	TGTGCCAGCAGTTACTCGGGGGGCGGGGGCACTGAAGCTTTCTTT	CASSYSGGGGTEAFF
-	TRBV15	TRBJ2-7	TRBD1	TGTGCCACCAGCAGCGATGGGACAGGGACCTACGAGCAGTACTTC	CATSSDGTGTYEQYF
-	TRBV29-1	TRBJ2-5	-	TGCAGCGTCGCCCTCCGGGCAGAGACCCAGTACTTC	CSVALRAETQYF
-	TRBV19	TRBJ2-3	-	TGTGCCAGTAGTATAGCGTCCGGACGCACAGATACGCAGTATTTT	CASSIASGRTDTQYF
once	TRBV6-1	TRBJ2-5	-	TGTGCCAGCAGTGAATCGTGGGGACAAGAGACCCAGTACTTC	CASSESWGQETQYF
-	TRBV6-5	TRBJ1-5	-	TGTGCCAGCTCACCCGGGGCTAATTACAATCAGCCCCAGCATTTT	CASSPGANYNQPQHF
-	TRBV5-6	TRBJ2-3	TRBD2	TGTGCCAGCAGCCCATGGACTAGTGGAAAAAGGATTACGCAGTATTTT	CASSPWTSGKRITQYF
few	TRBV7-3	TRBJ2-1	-	TGTGCCAGCAGCCCTCGAGGGGCTAGTGCTGAGCAGTTCTTC	CASSPRGASAEQFF
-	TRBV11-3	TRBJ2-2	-	TGTGCCAGCAAATTGGGGGGCCAGGGGGACACCGGGGAGCTGTTTTTT	CASKLGGQGDTGELFF
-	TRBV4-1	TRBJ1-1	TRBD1	TGCGCCAGCAGCCAAGAAGGGGGCATCACTGAAGCTTTCTTT	CASSQEGGITEAFF
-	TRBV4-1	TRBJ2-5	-	TGCGCCAGCAGCCATGAGGGGCAGGGGTTAGAGACCCAGTACTTC	CASSHEGQGLETQYF
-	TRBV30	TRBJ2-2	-	TGTGCCTTTAACCAGAGGGACGACGCGGGGGAGCTGTTTTTT	CAFNQRDDAGELFF
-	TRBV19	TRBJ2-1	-	TGTGCCAGTAGTCACAGGGACTATCGAAGGAATGAGCAGTTCTTC	CASSHRDYRRNEQFF
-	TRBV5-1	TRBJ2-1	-	TGCGCCAGCAGCTTCGATTCATCGGATGAGCAGTTCTTC	CASSFDSSDEQFF
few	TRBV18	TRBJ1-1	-	TGTGCCAGCTCACCCTTCAGGGACACTGAAGCTTTCTTT	CASSPFRDTEAFF
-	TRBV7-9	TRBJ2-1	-	TGTGCCAGCCAACCCGGGGGTTTCGATGAGCAGTTCTTC	CASQPGGFDEQFF
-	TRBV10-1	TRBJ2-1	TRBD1	TGCGCCAGCAGTGAGGGGACAGGGTACAATGAGCAGTTCTTC	CASSEGTGYNEQFF